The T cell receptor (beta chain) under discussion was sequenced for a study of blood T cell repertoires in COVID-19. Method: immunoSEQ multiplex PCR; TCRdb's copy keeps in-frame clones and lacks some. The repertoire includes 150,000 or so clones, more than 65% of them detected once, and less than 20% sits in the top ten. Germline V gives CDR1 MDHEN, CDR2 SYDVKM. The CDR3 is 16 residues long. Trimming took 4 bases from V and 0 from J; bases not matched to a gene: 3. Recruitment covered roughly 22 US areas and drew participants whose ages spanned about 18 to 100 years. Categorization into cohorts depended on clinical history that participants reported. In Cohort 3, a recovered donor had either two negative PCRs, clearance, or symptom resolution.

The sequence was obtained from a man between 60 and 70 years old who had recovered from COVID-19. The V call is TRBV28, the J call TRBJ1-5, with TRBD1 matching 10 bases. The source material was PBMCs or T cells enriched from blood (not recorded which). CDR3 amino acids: CASSSGTGVSNQPQHF. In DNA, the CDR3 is TGTGCCAGCAGTTCCGGGACAGGGGTTAGCAATCAGCCCCAGCATTTT.